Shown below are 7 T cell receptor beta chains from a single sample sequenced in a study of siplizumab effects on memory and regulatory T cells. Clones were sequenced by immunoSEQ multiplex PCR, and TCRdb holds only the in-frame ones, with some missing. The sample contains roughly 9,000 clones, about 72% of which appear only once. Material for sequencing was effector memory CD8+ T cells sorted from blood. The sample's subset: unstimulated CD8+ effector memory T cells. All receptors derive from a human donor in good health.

As DNA, the CDR3 is TGTGCCAGTGGGTGGCCTCCGACTCCAGGTTATACCTTC. Its protein is CASGWPPTPGYTF. The chain recombines TRBV19 with TRBJ1-2; D not certain. Germline CDR1 LNHDA, CDR2 SQIVND (reference sequence). The CDR3 runs to 13 residues. Trimming shortened V by 8 bases and J by 14 bases, and 24 bases separated the two germline ends.

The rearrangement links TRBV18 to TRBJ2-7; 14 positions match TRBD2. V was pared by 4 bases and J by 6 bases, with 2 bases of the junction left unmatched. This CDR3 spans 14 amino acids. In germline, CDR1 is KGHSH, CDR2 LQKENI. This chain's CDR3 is CASSQGTSGSEQYF. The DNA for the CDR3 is TGTGCCAGCTCACAAGGGACTAGCGGGAGCGAGCAGTACTTC.

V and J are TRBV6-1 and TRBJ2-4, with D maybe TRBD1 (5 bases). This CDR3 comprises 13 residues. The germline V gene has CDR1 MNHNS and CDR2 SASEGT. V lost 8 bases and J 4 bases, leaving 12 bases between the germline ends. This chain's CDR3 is CASQDRTKNIQYF. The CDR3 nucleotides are TGTGCCAGCCAAGACCGGACAAAAAACATTCAGTACTTC.

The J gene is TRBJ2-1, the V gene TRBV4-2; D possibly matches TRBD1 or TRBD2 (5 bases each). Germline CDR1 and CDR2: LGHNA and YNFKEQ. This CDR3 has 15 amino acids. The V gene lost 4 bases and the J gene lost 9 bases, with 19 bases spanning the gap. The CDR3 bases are TGTGCCAGCAGCCTCGTACGGGGCCCGGGCTCTGAGCAGTTCTTC. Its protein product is CASSLVRGPGSEQFF.

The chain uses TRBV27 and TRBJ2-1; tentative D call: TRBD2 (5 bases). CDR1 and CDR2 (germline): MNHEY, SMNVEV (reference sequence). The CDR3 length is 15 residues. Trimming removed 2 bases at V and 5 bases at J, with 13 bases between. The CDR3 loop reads CASSLGLGEDNEQFF. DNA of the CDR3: TGTGCCAGCAGTTTAGGGCTGGGAGAGGACAATGAGCAGTTCTTC.

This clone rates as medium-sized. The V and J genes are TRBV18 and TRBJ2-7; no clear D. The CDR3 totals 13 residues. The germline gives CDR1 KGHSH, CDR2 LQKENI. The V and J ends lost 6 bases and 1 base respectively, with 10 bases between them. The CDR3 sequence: CASSDPVSYEQYF. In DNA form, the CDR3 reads TGTGCCAGCTCTGACCCCGTATCCTACGAGCAGTACTTC.

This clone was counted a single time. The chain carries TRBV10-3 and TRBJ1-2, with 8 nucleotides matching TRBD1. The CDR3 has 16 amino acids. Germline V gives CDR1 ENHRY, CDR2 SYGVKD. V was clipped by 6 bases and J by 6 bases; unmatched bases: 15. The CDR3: CAISRPQDRVIDGYTF. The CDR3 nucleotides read TGTGCCATCAGCCGACCCCAGGACAGGGTGATCGATGGCTACACCTTC.